This passage covers 30 T cell receptor beta chains from one sample sequenced in a study of siplizumab effects on memory and regulatory T cells. TCRdb keeps only in-frame clones here, not all; method: immunoSEQ multiplex PCR. The table has 90,000 to 95,000 clones, approximately 94% seen once. Sample: CD8+ T cells sorted from blood. The source of these receptors is a human donor in good health.

This sequence joins TRBV10-3 and TRBJ1-1, with D uncertain. Between the trimmed V and J ends, which lost 0 bases and 7 bases, there was a span of 9 bases. The CDR3 loop spans 13 amino acids. CDR1 is ENHRY and CDR2 is SYGVKD in the germline V gene. CDR3 DNA: TGTGCCATCAGTGAGTCGGCAGTCGGTGAAGCTTTCTTT. It specifies CAISESAVGEAFF.

In its sample, this clone was seen a few times. This chain uses TRBV6-5 with TRBJ1-6; 10 bases agree with TRBD1. V lost 5 bases, J lost 11 bases, and 9 bases stayed unmatched. Germline lookup yields CDR1 MNHEY and CDR2 SVGAGI. The CDR3 runs to 15 residues. For the CDR3, the DNA is TGTGCCAGCAGTCAGTCGGGACAGGGGTATGCACCCCTCCACTTT. Amino acids: CASSQSGQGYAPLHF.

CDR3 sequence: CASSWDRVNTEAFF. The CDR3 DNA reads as TGTGCCAGTAGTTGGGACAGGGTGAACACTGAAGCTTTCTTT. The chain couples TRBV19 to TRBJ1-1; 9 bases line up with TRBD1. Germline CDR1 LNHDA, CDR2 SQIVND (reference sequence). This CDR3 region has 14 residues. Germline trimming cut 5 bases from V and 0 bases from J; bases unmatched to any gene: 1.

The rearrangement joins TRBV7-9 to TRBJ2-1; TRBD2 might be the D (7 bases). Deletions cut 6 bases from V and 3 bases from J, with 24 bases between. Germline V gene data show CDR1 as SEHNR and CDR2 as FQNEAQ (reference sequence). CDR3 length: 18 amino acids. CDR3 nucleotide sequence: TGTGCCAGCAGTGAAGGTAGGCTCGAGCGGGGACACTACAATGAGCAGTTCTTC. Translation: CASSEGRLERGHYNEQFF.

This chain uses TRBV4-1 with TRBJ2-7; 7 bases align to TRBD1. The junction had 5 bases not matched to a gene; V was cut back by 0 bases and J by 3 bases. Germline values: CDR1 MGHRA, CDR2 YSYEKL. The CDR3 is made up of 15 amino acids. CDR3 amino acids: CASSQEGQAHYEQYF. The CDR3 DNA reads TGCGCCAGCAGCCAAGAAGGACAGGCGCACTACGAGCAGTACTTC.

CDR3 in amino acids: CASSIGGTTNEQFF. The CDR3 DNA reads as TGTGCCAGTAGTATAGGTGGGACAACCAATGAGCAGTTCTTC. The V and J genes are TRBV19 and TRBJ2-1; tentatively, D is TRBD1 (6 bases). The V gene's germline CDR1 is LNHDA and CDR2 SQIVND (reference sequence). V dropped 1 base and J dropped 6 bases, with 10 bases sitting between them. The CDR3 spans 14 residues.

A word on this clone: One end of the junction is discordant with germline, which a read error may explain. The gene calls are TRBV7-3 and TRBJ2-7, with 7 bases lining up with TRBD2. Germline V CDR1 and CDR2: SGHTA, FQGTGA. The CDR3 sequence is 13 residues long. The CDR3: CASSYGGGYEQYF. The CDR3 region has the DNA TGTGCCAGCAGCTACGGCGGGGGATACGAGCAGTATTTC.

This clone was detected a few times. The chain employs TRBV4-1 and TRBJ1-1, with D unclear. Looked up from germline, CDR1 is MGHRA and CDR2 is YSYEKL. V was shortened by 0 bases and J by 5 bases, with 7 bases between the two germline ends. The CDR3 is made up of 13 amino acids. Here the CDR3 reads CASSQELGTEAFF. The CDR3 nucleotides are TGCGCCAGCAGCCAAGAATTGGGGACTGAAGCTTTCTTT.

The chain couples TRBV13 to TRBJ1-6; no clear D. Germline assignment: CDR1 PRHDT and CDR2 FYEKMQ (reference sequence). The CDR3 is made up of 15 amino acids. Trimming took 1 base from V and 5 from J, leaving 9 bases between them. The CDR3 sequence: CASSLAGPDNSPLHF. The CDR3 coding sequence is TGTGCCAGCAGCTTAGCGGGCCCCGATAATTCACCCCTCCACTTT.

The chain uses TRBV15 and TRBJ2-3, with D maybe TRBD2 (6 bases). Trimming removed 8 bases at V and 4 bases at J, with 16 bases between. The germline V gene has CDR1 LNHNV and CDR2 YYDKDF (reference sequence). The CDR3 covers 14 residues. CDR3: CATGGSETSDTQYF. The CDR3 DNA reads as TGTGCCACCGGAGGGAGCGAAACGTCAGATACGCAGTATTTT.

The rearrangement uses TRBV29-1 and TRBJ1-6, with TRBD1 matching 9 bases. Trimming at V came to 7 bases and at J to 9 bases, leaving 7 bases not matched to a gene. Germline V CDR1 and CDR2: SQVTM, ANQGSEA. CDR3 length equals 13 residues. The CDR3 loop reads CSARDRDGSPLHF. The CDR3 DNA follows: TGCAGCGCCAGGGACAGGGATGGTTCACCCCTCCACTTT.

This sequence joins TRBV2 and TRBJ1-1; D remains ambiguous. This CDR3 has 12 amino acids. Looked up from germline, CDR1 is SNHLY and CDR2 is FYNNEI. V was shortened by 6 bases and J by 4 bases, with 9 bases between the two germline ends. The CDR3 is CASSGPITEAFF. CDR3 nucleotides: TGTGCCAGCAGCGGCCCTATCACTGAAGCTTTCTTT.

The genes are TRBV5-4 and TRBJ2-5; TRBD2 is a possible D gene (5 bases). There are 15 residues in the CDR3. Looked up from germline, CDR1 is SGHNT and CDR2 is YYREEE (reference sequence). V was pared by 4 bases and J by 2 bases, with 15 bases between. The DNA for the CDR3 is TGTGCCAGCAGCCAAGATCCGAGCGGTCAAGAGACCCAGTACTTC. This encodes CASSQDPSGQETQYF.

This clone was picked up one time. The genes are TRBV13 and TRBJ1-2; 7 bases map to TRBD1. Looked up from germline, CDR1 is PRHDT and CDR2 is FYEKMQ (reference sequence). The junction had 5 bases not matched to a gene; V was cut back by 1 base and J by 0 bases. This CDR3 contains 16 residues. This CDR3 is CASSLEGTDTNYGYTF. CDR3 sequence (DNA): TGTGCCAGCAGCTTAGAGGGGACAGACACTAACTATGGCTACACCTTC.

In this sample, this clone turned up a few times. The chain combines TRBV30 with TRBJ1-1; D is unresolved. Trimming removed 0 bases at V and 3 bases at J, with 14 bases between. The germline V gene has CDR1 GTSNPN and CDR2 SVGIG (reference sequence). This CDR3 comprises 15 residues. CDR3 region: CAWSVRQVEYTEAFF. CDR3 nucleotide sequence: TGTGCCTGGAGTGTACGGCAGGTTGAATACACTGAAGCTTTCTTT.

This chain links TRBV27 with TRBJ2-7, with D possibly TRBD2 on 5 matching bases. The length of the CDR3 is 14 residues. Trimming removed 6 bases from V and 3 bases from J, with 15 bases in between. Germline V gene lookup returns CDR1 MNHEY and CDR2 SMNVEV (reference sequence). CDR3 DNA sequence: TGTGCCAGCAGCTGGACGGGGAGTGGCTACGAGCAGTACTTC. Residues: CASSWTGSGYEQYF.

The chain recombines TRBV10-3 with TRBJ1-6, with 7 nucleotides matching TRBD1. V lost 2 bases and J lost 10; bases outside the gene matches: 8. Germline loops: CDR1 ENHRY, CDR2 SYGVKD. This CDR3 comprises 15 residues. The CDR3 here is CAISERDRDGSPLHF. Written as DNA, the CDR3 is TGTGCCATCAGTGAGCGGGACAGAGACGGATCACCCCTCCACTTT.

The V gene is TRBV4-1, the J gene TRBJ1-1, with a possible D match to TRBD1 (6 bases). Germline CDR1 MGHRA, CDR2 YSYEKL. With 3 bases removed from V and 5 bases from J, the gap between germline ends came to 16 bases. This CDR3 contains 15 residues. CDR3 DNA: TGCGCCAGCAGCCAGGTACTGCAGGGGAAAACTGAAGCTTTCTTT. This encodes CASSQVLQGKTEAFF.

In this sample, this clone turned up once. The rearrangement joins TRBV5-4 to TRBJ2-1; D unclear. The length of the CDR3 is 17 residues. Germline CDR1 and CDR2: SGHNT and YYREEE (reference sequence). Trimming took 0 bases from V and 0 from J, leaving 13 bases between them. CDR3 protein: CASSLGDRARSYNEQFF. The CDR3 DNA follows: TGTGCCAGCAGCTTGGGAGACCGGGCCCGCTCCTACAATGAGCAGTTCTTC.

This chain joins TRBV7-6 and TRBJ2-3; 11 nucleotides agree with TRBD2. The CDR3 extends over 17 amino acids. Germline V CDR1 and CDR2: SGHVS, FNYEAQ. The V segment lost 1 base and the J segment 3 bases; nucleotides outside the gene matches: 6. CDR3 residues: CASSLGLAGLQTDTQYF. For the CDR3, the DNA is TGTGCCAGCAGCTTAGGACTAGCGGGGCTCCAGACAGATACGCAGTATTTT.

The chain couples TRBV6-6 to TRBJ2-1; the D gene is possibly TRBD2 (6 bases). The CDR3 has 12 amino acids. V dropped 6 bases and J dropped 7 bases, with 10 bases sitting between them. Germline assignment: CDR1 MNHNY and CDR2 SVGAGI (reference sequence). CDR3 coding DNA: TGTGCCAGCAGCTCAGGGACTAATGAGCAGTTCTTC. Amino acid sequence: CASSSGTNEQFF.

By sample fraction, this clone is medium-sized (0.01 to 0.1%). The rearrangement uses TRBV5-4 and TRBJ1-1; 10 bases are a match to TRBD1. Trimming took 0 bases from V and 5 from J; bases not matched to a gene: 4. The CDR3 spans 15 residues. The V gene's germline CDR1 is SGHNT and CDR2 YYREEE (reference sequence). Here the CDR3 DNA reads TGTGCCAGCAGCTTGGGGGACAGGGGATTTACTGAAGCTTTCTTT. Translation gives CASSLGDRGFTEAFF.

The gene calls are TRBV5-1 and TRBJ2-7, with 8 bases that match TRBD1. With V trimmed by 4 bases and J by 7 bases, 7 bases remained unmatched. Germline V gene sequence: CDR1 SGHRS, CDR2 YFSETQ. The CDR3 spans 13 residues. CDR3 DNA: TGCGCCAGCAGCGCCGGACAGGGTGGGGAGCAGTACTTC. This translates into CASSAGQGGEQYF.

This chain uses TRBV30 with TRBJ1-2; TRBD1 aligns across 10 bases. V trimming: 3 bases; J trimming: 8 bases; junction bases outside the gene matches: 9. The length of the CDR3 is 14 residues. CDR1 and CDR2 (germline): GTSNPN, SVGIG (reference sequence). CDR3 protein: CAWRGQGRRGGYTF. The DNA for the CDR3 is TGTGCCTGGAGGGGACAGGGGCGCCGAGGCGGCTACACCTTC.

The chain combines TRBV4-1 with TRBJ2-1; D is perhaps TRBD1 or TRBD2 (5 bases each). Deletions cut 4 bases from V and 0 bases from J, with 13 bases between. This CDR3 comprises 16 residues. Germline CDR1 and CDR2: MGHRA and YSYEKL. The DNA for the CDR3 is TGCGCCAGCAGCCTTCTGTGGGGGAGCTCCTACAATGAGCAGTTCTTC. It specifies CASSLLWGSSYNEQFF.

The CDR3 here is CASSRMTGSSYEQYF. The CDR3 DNA follows: TGTGCCAGCAGCCGCATGACGGGGAGCTCCTACGAGCAGTACTTC. V is TRBV14 and J is TRBJ2-7; tentative D call: TRBD2 (5 bases). CDR1 SGHDN and CDR2 FVKESK come from the germline V gene. The V and J ends lost 4 bases and 0 bases respectively, with 13 bases between them. This CDR3 has 15 residues.

The V call is TRBV7-9, the J call TRBJ2-1, with D perhaps matching TRBD2 (6 bases). This CDR3 is 13 amino acids long. The V and J ends lost 3 bases and 5 bases respectively, with 8 bases between them. Germline V lookup: CDR1 SEHNR, CDR2 FQNEAQ (reference sequence). CDR3 in DNA: TGTGCCAGCAGCTTTCCGGGGGACAATGAGCAGTTCTTC. Translation gives CASSFPGDNEQFF.

This chain connects TRBV2 to TRBJ2-1; a weak D match, TRBD2 (5 bases). The CDR3 totals 13 residues. The germline V gene encodes CDR1 SNHLY and CDR2 FYNNEI. V was cut by 6 bases and J by 5 bases, with 11 bases left in between. CDR3 sequence reads: CASSERGHNEQFF. In DNA, the CDR3 is TGTGCCAGCAGCGAGAGAGGGCACAATGAGCAGTTCTTC. Using reference TRBV2 and TRBJ2-1 for the parts outside the CDR3, the full variable domain is EPEVTQTPSHQVTQMGQEVILRCVPISNHLYFYWYRQILGQKVEFLVSFYNNEISEKSEIFDDQFSVERPDGSNFTLKIRSTKLEDSAMYFCASSERGHNEQFFGPGTRLTVL.

V usage is TRBV5-4 and J usage is TRBJ2-7, with TRBD2 matching over 10 bases. CDR1 is SGHNT, CDR2 YYREEE, per germline (reference sequence). V lost 4 bases, J lost 2 bases, and 3 bases stayed unmatched. This CDR3 contains 14 residues. The DNA for the CDR3 is TGTGCCAGCAGCCCTGGACTAGCGGCCTACGAGCAGTACTTC. Translation: CASSPGLAAYEQYF.

The chain uses TRBV10-2 and TRBJ2-1; TRBD1 agrees at 8 bases. Unmatched junction bases numbered 4, after V lost 5 bases and J lost 10 bases. The CDR3 has 12 residues. CDR1 is WSHSY and CDR2 is SAAADI in the germline V gene. In DNA form, the CDR3 reads TGCGCCAGCAGTTCAGGGGGCGTCGAGCAGTTCTTC. Translating it yields CASSSGGVEQFF.